This T cell receptor (beta chain) derives from a study of T-cell reconstitution after alpha-beta-depleted transplantation in children. Germline V gene data show CDR1 as SQVTM and CDR2 as ANQGSEA. This CDR3 is built from 13 residues. The V gene lost 4 bases and the J gene lost 3 bases, with 12 bases spanning the gap. Findings and limits, study-wide: Expanded graft clones numbering several hundred reportedly gave rise to alpha-beta T cells about two months after transplant.

As regards this clonotype: No antigen is known for it.

For TCRbeta, the library was prepared with unique molecular identifiers. TCRdb used MiXCR to reprocess the PCR reads, holding one entry per CDR3 protein. The sample includes approximately 500,000 distinct CDR3 sequences, over 9.5% of them seen just once. This rearrangement joins TRBV29-1 to TRBJ1-1; D might be TRBD1 (6 bases). The receptor was isolated from a child aged 2 to 15 with inherited bone marrow failure, due to receive a stem cell transplant. Here the sequenced sample was PBMCs, taken before TCRalphabeta/CD19-depleted stem cell transplant. The CDR3 DNA sequence: TGCAGCGTTGTAGCGGGGGGGCACACTGAAGCTTTCTTT. It yields the protein CSVVAGGHTEAFF.